A single T cell receptor (beta chain) is shown here with its context. TCRdb keeps only in-frame clones here, not all; method: immunoSEQ multiplex PCR. The data show about 110,000 clones, roughly 84% seen once. V was clipped by 1 base and J by 8 bases; unmatched bases: 5. Germline V gene sequence: CDR1 LGHDT, CDR2 YNNKEL (reference sequence). The CDR3 is made up of 15 amino acids. This sample was taken from a study of T cell responses to AZD1222 COVID-19 vaccine. The chain is built from TRBV3-1 (or the pseudogene TRBV3-2) and TRBJ1-4; 9 bases fit TRBD1. The receptor comes from an adult in good health. Here the sequenced sample was peripheral blood, taken on day 0 of AZD1222 vaccination. The CDR3, as DNA: TGTGCCAGCAGCCAAGGCGGACAGGGGTTCGAAAAACTGTTTTTT. It encodes CASSQGGQGFEKLFF.